This T cell receptor (beta chain) was identified in a study of blood T cell repertoires in COVID-19 (dated by TCRdb to the early 2020s). For context, the study as a whole: Samples covering the acute and convalescent phases of COVID-19 were provided by collaborators in the United States, Italy and Spain. The repertoires were released in a freely available public database meant as a resource for research on the immune response to SARS-CoV-2. Nearly every sample came with metadata listing a de-identified subject ID, COVID-19 status, age in years and sex. The material from the prospective study consisted of cDNA or gDNA derived from T cells, B-cell-depleted T cells, or PBMCs. Deeply sampled blood TCRbeta repertoires from subjects exposed to, actively infected with, or recovered from COVID-19 were included in the dataset. HLA class I and class II types, where available, came from metadata supplied by the sample provider rather than from assay-based typing. The samples were drawn from the first 160 participants of the ongoing ImmuneRACE study and from 1,254 subjects provided by 6 global collaborators. Points the paper makes about the study in general: Clinical and demographic metadata were provided uncurated, with the amount varying by source and participant.

According to the germline V gene, CDR1 reads LGHNA and CDR2 reads YSLEER. V is pared back by 0 bases and J by 4 bases, with 10 bases lying between the germline termini. From cysteine to phenylalanine, the CDR3 is 14 amino acids long. Only CDR3 DNA is held: 42 bases, read in frame from base 1. Note on this clone: Its antigen is still unknown. Base-call qualities are not available, and no considerably larger clone is one nucleotide away. Other DNA sequences in the sample encode the same CDR3.

The immunoSEQ Assay, a bias-controlled multiplex PCR, was used to amplify TCRbeta CDR3 regions from genomic DNA. Per the source publication's procedure: The number of nucleated cells in each sample was estimated by amplification of reference gene primers within the assay. Sequence reads were collapsed and filtered to measure the absolute abundance of every unique TCRbeta CDR3 rearrangement. For each sample, productive Simpson clonality was calculated by taking the square root of Simpson's diversity index across productive rearrangements. The clones in this table, taken by TCRdb from immuneACCESS, are in-frame only. Not every clone is retained; where verified, under half of the shortfall comes from an unresolved V gene, and the cause of the rest is unknown. The DNA gave D and trimming, while V, J and clone size come from that table. This sample comprises 350,000 or so clones, nearly 90% of them detected only once. Jointly, the top ten make up 6% to 7.5% of the sample.

Collaborating institutions collected whole blood in K2EDTA tubes following their own protocols. For TCRbeta analysis, collaborators shipped samples in one of three forms: frozen whole blood, isolated PBMCs, or DNA extracted from either of those sample types. This chain joins TRBV4-3 to TRBJ2-7; D gene: possibly TRBD1, on 6 matching bases. The TCR sequence derives from a man aged 18 to 30 with active or convalescent COVID-19. The source material was peripheral blood. The sequence in DNA is TGCGCCAGCAGCCAAGAACGCAGGGGATACGAGCAGTACTTC. This codes for CASSQERRGYEQYF.